This T cell receptor (beta chain) was sequenced for a study of T cell changes during pregnancy in multiple sclerosis. Generated by immunoSEQ multiplex PCR, the TCRdb table keeps only in-frame clones and is missing some. The table lists approximately 41,000 clones, nearly 90% of them singletons. The starting material was CD4+ T cells from peripheral blood mononuclear cells, obtained in the second trimester of pregnancy. The TCR sequence derives from a female donor with multiple sclerosis, enrolled in a pregnancy study.

CDR3: CASGRQGYTEAFF. In nucleotides, the CDR3 is TGTGCCAGCGGGAGACAGGGCTACACTGAAGCTTTCTTT. The rearrangement uses TRBV27 and TRBJ1-1; 7 bases align to TRBD1. Germline trimming cut 8 bases from V and 3 bases from J; bases unmatched to any gene: 6. Per the germline V gene, CDR1 is MNHEY and CDR2 is SMNVEV (reference sequence). This CDR3 contains 13 residues.